The next 19 T cell receptor beta chains were all read from a single sample in a study of blood T cells in healthy people across ages (dated by TCRdb to about 2015). Libraries were constructed by 5' RACE. Sequencer: Illumina HiSeq 2500. A second 7 to 11 cycle PCR used a sample-barcoded 5' primer and a J-beta primer mix. The public reads were quality trimmed at Q25 with fastp and then assembled into clones with MiXCR by TCRdb, keeping productive beta chains. When rows share a CDR3 protein, they turn into one entry using the most common DNA and genes. This sample gives over 1,300,000 distinct CDR3 sequences in total; approximately 59% of them show up just once. The ten largest clonotypes hold about 6.7% of the sample. Sequencing was done on a sample of blood. Receptors were obtained from a man aged 18 to 29 in good health.

The CDR3 sequence: CSAQNTEAFF. The DNA for the CDR3 is TGCAGTGCTCAAAACACTGAAGCTTTCTTT. V gene TRBV20-1 combines with J gene TRBJ1-1; no clear D. CDR3 length equals 10 residues. In germline, CDR1 is DFQATT, CDR2 SNEGSKA (reference sequence). Trimming pared 5 bases from V and 2 bases from J, leaving 3 bases between.

CDR3 in amino acids: CASSPGAGSEQYF. CDR3 DNA: TGCGCCAGCAGCCCCGGCGCAGGGTCCGAGCAGTACTTC. The chain couples TRBV5-1 to TRBJ2-5; TRBD1 might be the D (5 bases). The tail of the sequence fits TRBJ2-7 better, so the J call may be wrong. The CDR3 contains 13 residues. The V gene's germline CDR1 is SGHRS and CDR2 YFSETQ.

CDR3 DNA: TGTGCCAGCAGTTTTAGGGTCGGACGAGACACAGATACGCAGTATTTT. Amino acid sequence: CASSFRVGRDTDTQYF. The V call is TRBV6-2 or TRBV6-3, the J call TRBJ2-3, with D unclear. Trimming removed 4 bases at V and 2 bases at J, with 16 bases between. This CDR3 has 16 residues. Germline loops: CDR1 MNHEY, CDR2 SVGEGT.

The V and J genes are TRBV29-1 and TRBJ2-7; 9 bases agree with TRBD1. With 4 bases clipped from V and 4 bases from J, the junction kept 8 bases outside the gene matches. CDR3 size: 14 residues. Germline values: CDR1 SQVTM, CDR2 ANQGSEA. CDR3 in DNA: TGCAGCGTTGTAGGGACAGGGAGCGGATACGAGCAGTACTTC. This translates into CSVVGTGSGYEQYF.

The chain recombines TRBV20-1 with TRBJ2-2; TRBD2 aligns across 7 bases. The CDR3 length is 15 residues. Germline values: CDR1 DFQATT, CDR2 SNEGSKA (reference sequence). Losses at the gene ends were 1 base for V and 7 bases for J; bases not matched to a gene: 9. CDR3 sequence reads: CSARASGIVSGELFF. CDR3 in DNA: TGCAGTGCTAGAGCTAGCGGCATTGTGAGCGGGGAGCTGTTTTTT.

The V gene is TRBV11-1, the J gene TRBJ1-1; D unresolved. The germline V gene encodes CDR1 SGHAT and CDR2 FQDESV (reference sequence). V lost 3 bases, J lost 0 bases, and 14 bases lay in between. The CDR3 extends over 16 amino acids. This chain's CDR3 is CASSFLTNNMNTEAFF. CDR3 coding DNA: TGTGCCAGCAGCTTCCTCACAAATAACATGAACACTGAAGCTTTCTTT.

This chain links TRBV4-2 with TRBJ2-5; D not resolved. Germline CDR1 is LGHNA and CDR2 is YNFKEQ. The CDR3 extends over 18 amino acids. The V gene lost 2 bases and the J gene lost 1 base, with 20 bases spanning the gap. The chain's CDR3 is CASSQKVVARRIQETQYF. CDR3 nucleotides: TGTGCCAGCAGCCAAAAAGTAGTTGCACGGAGAATCCAAGAGACCCAGTACTTC.

This clonotype appeared many times. The chain combines TRBV4-1 with TRBJ2-7; D may correspond to TRBD1 or TRBD2 (6 bases each). V was trimmed by 0 bases and J by 2 bases, leaving 14 bases between them. There are 16 residues in the CDR3. The germline gives CDR1 MGHRA, CDR2 YSYEKL. As DNA, the CDR3 is TGCGCCAGCAGCCAAGATTGGGGGGACAAAACCTACGAGCAGTACTTC. Its protein product is CASSQDWGDKTYEQYF.

The rearrangement joins TRBV29-1 to TRBJ2-1, with a tentative D call TRBD2 (6 bases). Trimming shortened V by 5 bases and J by 15 bases, and 17 bases separated the two germline ends. The CDR3 sequence is 11 residues long. In germline, CDR1 is SQVTM, CDR2 ANQGSEA. CDR3 region: CSVRLVHPRFF. In nucleotides, the CDR3 is TGCAGCGTTCGACTAGTTCATCCGCGGTTCTTC.

The chain uses TRBV6-2 or TRBV6-3 and TRBJ1-5, with D perhaps matching TRBD1 (6 bases). Trimming took 4 bases from V and 7 from J, leaving 11 bases between them. The CDR3 is 13 residues long. From germline, CDR1 is MNHEY and CDR2 SVGEGT. CDR3 nucleotides: TGTGCCAGCAGTTTCGGGACAAAGCAGCCCCAGCATTTT. Amino acid sequence: CASSFGTKQPQHF.

V and J are TRBV5-5 and TRBJ2-5; D is possibly TRBD1 (6 bases). Germline V gene sequence: CDR1 SGHKS, CDR2 YYEKEE (reference sequence). The CDR3 contains 15 residues. The V and J ends lost 0 bases and 5 bases respectively, with 14 bases between them. CDR3 in DNA: TGTGCCAGCAGCTTGGATACAGGGAAGAAGGAGACCCAGTACTTC. This codes for CASSLDTGKKETQYF.

The chain employs TRBV3-1 and TRBJ2-5; unclear D gene. V lost 0 bases and J 2 bases, leaving 7 bases between the germline ends. CDR1 and CDR2 from the germline V gene are LGHDT and YNNKEL (reference sequence). The CDR3 totals 14 residues. The CDR3 DNA follows: TGTGCCAGCAGCCAAGATATTAGACAAGAGACCCAGTACTTC. It translates to CASSQDIRQETQYF.

The rearrangement uses TRBV4-1 and TRBJ2-1; D is ambiguous. CDR3 length equals 17 residues. The V and J ends lost 3 bases and 0 bases respectively, with 15 bases between them. Germline CDR1 MGHRA, CDR2 YSYEKL. CDR3 nucleotides: TGCGCCAGCAGCCACTCCGGCGGATGGAGCTCCTACAATGAGCAGTTCTTC. The encoded protein is CASSHSGGWSSYNEQFF.

As regards this clonotype: A much larger clone lies a single base off, so this may be a read error. The chain carries TRBV20-1 and TRBJ2-4; 13 bases fit TRBD2. The DNA matches TRBJ2-7 better at its end, which makes the J call doubtful. From germline, CDR1 is DFQATT and CDR2 SNEGSKA (reference sequence). The CDR3 sequence is 15 residues long. The CDR3 reads CSAIPGLAGIYEQYF. The CDR3 coding sequence is TGCAGTGCTATCCCGGGACTAGCGGGGATCTACGAGCAGTACTTC.

This clonotype was counted a few times. The chain uses TRBV25-1 and TRBJ2-3; TRBD1 agrees at 7 bases. CDR3 length equals 14 residues. V trimming: 2 bases; J trimming: 6 bases; junction bases outside the gene matches: 5. The germline V gene encodes CDR1 MGHDK and CDR2 SYGVNS. In nucleotides, the CDR3 is TGTGCCAGCAGTGAAGGGACAGATGATGATACGCAGTATTTT. Residues: CASSEGTDDDTQYF.

This clonotype was seen a few times. The chain couples TRBV6-2 or TRBV6-3 to TRBJ2-3; possible D gene TRBD2, 5 bases. Germline values: CDR1 MNHEY, CDR2 SVGEGT. The CDR3 is made up of 13 amino acids. The germline V and J ends were trimmed by 7 bases and 0 bases, with 8 bases remaining between them. CDR3 nucleotide sequence: TGTGCCAGCAAGAGGACTAGCACAGATACGCAGTATTTT. Protein product: CASKRTSTDTQYF.

The V and J genes are TRBV5-1 and TRBJ2-3, with a weak D call TRBD1 (5 bases). Trimming left V 2 bases short and J 1 base short, with 11 bases between. Per germline, CDR1 SGHRS and CDR2 YFSETQ. The CDR3 is made up of 15 amino acids. This CDR3 is CASSFEGEGTDTQYF. The CDR3 DNA reads as TGCGCCAGCAGCTTTGAAGGGGAAGGCACAGATACGCAGTATTTT.

Here the CDR3 DNA reads TGTGCCAGCAGTTACGGAGCAACGAACACTGAAGCTTTCTTT. Translation: CASSYGATNTEAFF. The chain employs TRBV6-2 or TRBV6-3 and TRBJ1-1; D remains unclear. The length of the CDR3 is 14 residues. Trimming took 2 bases from V and 1 from J, leaving 8 bases between them. Per germline, CDR1 MNHEY and CDR2 SVGEGT.

This clonotype was detected only a few times. This rearrangement joins TRBV7-2 to TRBJ2-5; perhaps TRBD2 as D (5 bases). The V gene lost 5 bases and the J gene lost 1 base, with 11 bases spanning the gap. CDR1 SGHTA and CDR2 FQGNSA come from the germline V gene. The CDR3 totals 14 residues. CDR3 loop: CASSGGRSQETQYF. CDR3 coding DNA: TGTGCCAGCAGCGGCGGGCGCTCCCAAGAGACCCAGTACTTC.